A single sample is the source of the 18 T cell receptor beta chains below, sequenced in a study of T cell responses to AZD1222 COVID-19 vaccine. Repertoires were generated with immunoSEQ multiplex PCR, while TCRdb's copy carries only in-frame clones and drops some. Among approximately 180,000 clones listed, about nine tenths were seen once. The specimen comprised peripheral blood, sampled on day 0 of AZD1222 vaccination. The receptors stem from an adult in good health.

This clone appeared once. J is TRBJ1-6 and V is TRBV9; D uncertain. Germline assignment: CDR1 SGDLS and CDR2 YYNGEE. V lost 4 bases to trimming and J lost 8 bases, with 13 bases between them. The CDR3 is 14 amino acids. The CDR3 nucleotides read TGTGCCAGCAGCCCGAGACGTATAGATTCACCCCTCCACTTT. Translation: CASSPRRIDSPLHF. Full variable domain (outside the CDR3, taken from reference TRBV9 and TRBJ1-6): DSGVTQTPKHLITATGQRVTLRCSPRSGDLSVYWYQQSLDQGLQFLIQYYNGEERAKGNILERFSAQQFPDLHSELNLSSLELGDSALYFCASSPRRIDSPLHFGNGTRLTVT.

The CDR3 DNA reads as TGTGCCAGCAGCCTCCCGGGGGTATCCTACAATGAGCAGTTCTTC. Translated: CASSLPGVSYNEQFF. The V and J genes are TRBV7-2 and TRBJ2-1, with D possibly matching TRBD2 (6 bases). The V and J ends lost 5 bases and 1 base respectively, with 12 bases between them. This CDR3 comprises 15 residues. Germline V gene lookup returns CDR1 SGHTA and CDR2 FQGNSA.

The rearrangement uses TRBV11-2 and TRBJ2-7, with D possibly TRBD2 on 6 matching bases. The V and J ends lost 0 bases and 5 bases respectively, with 14 bases between them. The length of the CDR3 is 15 residues. Germline V lookup: CDR1 SGHAT, CDR2 FQNNGV. CDR3 residues: CASSLDRGTSDEQYF. The CDR3 bases are TGTGCCAGCAGCTTAGATCGGGGGACCTCAGACGAGCAGTACTTC.

This chain joins TRBV2 and TRBJ2-1; 9 positions match TRBD1. The ends lost 10 bases at V and 4 bases at J; junction bases unmatched: 14. CDR3 size: 16 residues. The germline V gene encodes CDR1 SNHLY and CDR2 FYNNEI. CDR3 residues: CANRDLGQGLYNEQFF. The DNA for the CDR3 is TGTGCCAACCGGGATTTGGGACAGGGATTATACAATGAGCAGTTCTTC.

The rearrangement joins TRBV3-1 (or the pseudogene TRBV3-2) to TRBJ2-1; 9 positions match TRBD2. J gave up 0 bases and V 8 bases, and 5 bases lay outside the gene matches. CDR1 and CDR2 (germline): LGHDT, YNNKEL (reference sequence). CDR3 length: 15 residues. CDR3 nucleotides: TGTGCCAGCCGGAGCGGGGGGAGCTCCTACAATGAGCAGTTCTTC. It codes for CASRSGGSSYNEQFF.

This clone was detected once. The chain joins TRBV27 to TRBJ2-7, with 9 bases that match TRBD1. Germline trimming cut 7 bases from V and 5 bases from J; bases unmatched to any gene: 9. Germline assignment: CDR1 MNHEY and CDR2 SMNVEV (reference sequence). This CDR3 contains 14 residues. The CDR3 sequence is CASTPLGTGNEQYF. Here the CDR3 DNA reads TGTGCCAGCACCCCCCTCGGGACAGGGAACGAGCAGTACTTC.

The V and J genes are TRBV6-5 and TRBJ2-5; 11 bases line up with TRBD2. The CDR3 totals 16 residues. Looked up from germline, CDR1 is MNHEY and CDR2 is SVGAGI. Trimming at V came to 4 bases and at J to 3 bases, leaving 7 bases not matched to a gene. CDR3 loop: CASSSLTSGVEETQYF. The CDR3 DNA reads as TGTGCCAGCAGTTCCCTGACTAGCGGGGTGGAAGAGACCCAGTACTTC.

This chain joins TRBV4-3 and TRBJ1-4; no definite D call. Germline CDR1 reads LGHNA; CDR2 reads YSLEER. V was trimmed by 0 bases and J by 4 bases, leaving 9 bases between them. This CDR3 has 15 amino acids. DNA for the CDR3: TGCGCCAGCAGCCAAGACGAGGGTAGTAATGAAAAACTGTTTTTT. This gives the protein CASSQDEGSNEKLFF.

The rearrangement uses TRBV27 and TRBJ2-1, with TRBD1 identical over 8 bases. Germline V gene lookup returns CDR1 MNHEY and CDR2 SMNVEV (reference sequence). This CDR3 contains 16 residues. V dropped 3 bases and J dropped 7; count of bases not matched to a gene: 11. The CDR3 coding sequence is TGTGCCAGCAGTTTGGCCCCGACAGGGGAAAGGAATGAGCAGTTCTTC. Protein: CASSLAPTGERNEQFF.

The genes are TRBV21-1 and TRBJ2-7; TRBD2 was called by the table and not checked on the DNA. TRBV21-1 is reported as a pseudogene. This CDR3 has 12 residues. Here the CDR3 reads CASSGLAYEQYF. CDR3 in DNA: TGTGCCAGCTCCGGGCTAGCTTACGAGCAGTACTTC.

This rearrangement joins TRBV7-3 to TRBJ2-7; D remains unclear. Looked up from germline, CDR1 is SGHTA and CDR2 is FQGTGA. The V gene lost 5 bases and the J gene lost 4 bases, with 12 bases spanning the gap. CDR3 length: 13 residues. In DNA form, the CDR3 reads TGTGCCAGCAGCCTATCCATGGGTTACGAGCAGTACTTC. This sequence encodes CASSLSMGYEQYF. The complete variable domain, with remaining parts taken from reference TRBV7-3 and TRBJ2-7, reads GAGVSQTPSNKVTEKGKYVELRCDPISGHTALYWYRQSLGQGPEFLIYFQGTGAADDSGLPNDRFFAVRPEGSVSTLKIQRTERGDSAVYLCASSLSMGYEQYFGPGTRLTVT.

The chain joins TRBV5-1 to TRBJ2-1; D perhaps matches TRBD2 (6 bases). V lost 0 bases and J lost 5, with 12 bases in between. Germline CDR1 is SGHRS and CDR2 is YFSETQ. This CDR3 comprises 15 residues. As DNA, the CDR3 is TGCGCCAGCAGCTTGGACGGGCGGGGCCACAATGAGCAGTTCTTC. It codes for CASSLDGRGHNEQFF.

The chain joins TRBV7-9 to TRBJ2-7; 13 positions match TRBD2. Germline CDR1 reads SEHNR; CDR2 reads FQNEAQ (reference sequence). Unmatched junction bases numbered 13, after V lost 5 bases and J lost 0 bases. The CDR3 spans 19 residues. The CDR3 DNA reads TGTGCCAGCAGCGGAGACGGGACTAGCGGGATCCTACTCTCCTACGAGCAGTACTTC. It yields the protein CASSGDGTSGILLSYEQYF.

The rearrangement links TRBV15 to TRBJ1-2; 7 positions match TRBD1. This CDR3 has 13 amino acids. Germline V lookup: CDR1 LNHNV, CDR2 YYDKDF (reference sequence). J was trimmed by 2 bases and V by 3 bases; bases with no gene match: 0. The CDR3 reads CATSRTGNYGYTF. In nucleotides, the CDR3 is TGTGCCACCAGCAGGACAGGGAACTATGGCTACACCTTC.

V and J are TRBV6-5 and TRBJ1-1; D not certain. The CDR3 is 14 amino acids. Between the trimmed V and J ends, which lost 7 bases and 1 base, there was a span of 13 bases. Germline CDR1 and CDR2: MNHEY and SVGAGI. CDR3 in amino acids: CASKPDLGNTEAFF. CDR3 sequence (DNA): TGTGCCAGCAAACCCGACCTTGGGAACACTGAAGCTTTCTTT.

This clone has more than one count but fewer than ten. The chain combines TRBV19 with TRBJ1-2, with D unresolved. This CDR3 region has 12 residues. V was pared by 4 bases and J by 2 bases, with 5 bases between. Germline loops: CDR1 LNHDA, CDR2 SQIVND (reference sequence). The DNA for the CDR3 is TGTGCCAGTAGTAACGCGAACTATGGCTACACCTTC. Amino acids: CASSNANYGYTF.

The genes are TRBV19 and TRBJ2-1, with D possibly being TRBD1 (6 bases). Trimming took 7 bases from V and 10 from J, leaving 14 bases between them. There are 12 residues in the CDR3. Germline CDR1 is LNHDA and CDR2 is SQIVND (reference sequence). The CDR3 reads CASTPGTPEQFF. The CDR3 bases are TGTGCCAGTACCCCCGGGACACCCGAGCAGTTCTTC.

The rearrangement links TRBV12-3 or TRBV12-4 to TRBJ1-2; D ambiguous. This CDR3 region has 13 residues. V was trimmed by 3 bases and J by 5 bases, leaving 10 bases between them. As DNA, the CDR3 is TGTGCCAGCAGTTTGTGGCAGTCTTATGGCTACACCTTC. Its protein is CASSLWQSYGYTF.